This T cell receptor (beta chain) was captured in a study of regulatory T cells in long-lasting Graves disease. Study conclusions and caveats: Researchers examined only peripheral blood and not thyroid tissue. Graves' patients with persistent disease showed TCR diversity lower than patients newly diagnosed.

Building of the TCR beta libraries involved iRepertoire HTBI primers and Arm-PCR of CDR3 regions. TCRdb reprocessed the multiplex PCR reads via MiXCR and lists one record per CDR3 protein. This sample has hundreds of thousands of distinct CDR3 sequences, with roughly 15% found just once. Points on this clonotype: What it binds is not known. A far more abundant clone sits one base away, making this likely a read error. This CDR3 fails to terminate in the conserved phenylalanine or tryptophan, so it likely reflects a read error.

The CDR3 consists of 13 residues. Germline V lookup: CDR1 MDHEN, CDR2 SYDVKM. Time point described: newly diagnosed GD, antithyroid drugs for less than 3 months. PBMCs provided the RNA from which the TCR library was made. The same specimen was also included in a second study, on T cells in Graves' hyperthyroidism and ophthalmopathy. According to that study: Researchers defined stable Graves' hyperthyroidism as no ophthalmopathy progression within 18 months. HTBI primers were the set used in a first-round RT-PCR of the TCR CDR3.

The sample here was peripheral blood mononuclear cells (PBMCs), taken at new diagnosis, from a patient treated with antithyroid drugs. The chain is built from TRBV28 and TRBJ2-3; 10 bases align to TRBD1. With the DNA end fitting TRBJ1-1 better, the J assignment may be wrong. The clonotype comes from a woman aged 25 to 39 with Graves disease. The CDR3 is CASTGTGATEAFL. The CDR3 bases are TGTGCCAGCACCGGGACAGGGGCCACTGAAGCTTTCCTT.